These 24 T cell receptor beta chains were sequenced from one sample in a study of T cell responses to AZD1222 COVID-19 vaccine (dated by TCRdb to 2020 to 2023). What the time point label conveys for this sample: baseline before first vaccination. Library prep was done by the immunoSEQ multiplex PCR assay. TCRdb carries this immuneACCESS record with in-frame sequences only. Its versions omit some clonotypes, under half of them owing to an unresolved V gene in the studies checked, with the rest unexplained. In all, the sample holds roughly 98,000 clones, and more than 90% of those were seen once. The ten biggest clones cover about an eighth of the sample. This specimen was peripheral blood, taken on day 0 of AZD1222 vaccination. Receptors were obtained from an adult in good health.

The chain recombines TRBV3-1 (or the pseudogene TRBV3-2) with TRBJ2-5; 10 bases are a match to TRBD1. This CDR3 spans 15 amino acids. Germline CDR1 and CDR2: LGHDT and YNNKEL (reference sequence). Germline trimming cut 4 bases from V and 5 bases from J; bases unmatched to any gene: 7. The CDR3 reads CASSPDRGELETQYF. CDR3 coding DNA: TGTGCCAGCAGCCCGGACAGGGGGGAGCTCGAGACCCAGTACTTC.

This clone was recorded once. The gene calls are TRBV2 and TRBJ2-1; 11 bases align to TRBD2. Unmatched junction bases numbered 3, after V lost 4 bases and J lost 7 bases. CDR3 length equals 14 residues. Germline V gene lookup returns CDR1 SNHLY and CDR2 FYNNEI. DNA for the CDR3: TGTGCCAGCAGTGTTACTAGCGGGGGAAATGAGCAGTTCTTC. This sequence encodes CASSVTSGGNEQFF.

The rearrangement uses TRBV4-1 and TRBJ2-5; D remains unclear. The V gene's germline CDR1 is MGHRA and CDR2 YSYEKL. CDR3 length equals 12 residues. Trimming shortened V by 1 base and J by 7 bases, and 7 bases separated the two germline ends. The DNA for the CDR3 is TGCGCCAGCAGCCAAGGCGAAGGGACCCAGTACTTC. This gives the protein CASSQGEGTQYF.

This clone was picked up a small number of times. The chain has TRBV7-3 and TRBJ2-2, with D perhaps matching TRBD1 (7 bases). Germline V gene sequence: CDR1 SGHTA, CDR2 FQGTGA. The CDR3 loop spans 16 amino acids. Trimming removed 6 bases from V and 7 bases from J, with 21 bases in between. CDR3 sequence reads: CASSGGGLASGGELFF. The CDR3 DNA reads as TGTGCCAGCAGTGGAGGGGGCCTAGCAAGTGGCGGGGAGCTGTTTTTT. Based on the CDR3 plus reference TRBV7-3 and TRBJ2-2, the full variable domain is GAGVSQTPSNKVTEKGKYVELRCDPISGHTALYWYRQSLGQGPEFLIYFQGTGAADDSGLPNDRFFAVRPEGSVSTLKIQRTERGDSAVYLCASSGGGLASGGELFFGEGSRLTVL.

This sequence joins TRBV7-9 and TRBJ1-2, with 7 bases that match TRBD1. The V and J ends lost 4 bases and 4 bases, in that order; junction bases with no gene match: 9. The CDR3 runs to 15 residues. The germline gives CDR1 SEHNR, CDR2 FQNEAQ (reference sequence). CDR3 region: CASSSGGLGLYGYTF. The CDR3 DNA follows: TGTGCCAGCAGCTCAGGGGGGCTGGGGCTCTATGGCTACACCTTC. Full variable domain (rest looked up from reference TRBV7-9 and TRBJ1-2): DTGVSQNPRHKITKRGQNVTFRCDPISEHNRLYWYRQTLGQGPEFLTYFQNEAQLEKSRLLSDRFSAERPKGSFSTLEIQRTEQGDSAMYLCASSSGGLGLYGYTFGSGTRLTVV.

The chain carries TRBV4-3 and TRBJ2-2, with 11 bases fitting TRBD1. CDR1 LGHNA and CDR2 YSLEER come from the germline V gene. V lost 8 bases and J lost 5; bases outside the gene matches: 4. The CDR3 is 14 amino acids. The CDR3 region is CASSRDRGTGELFF. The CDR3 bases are TGCGCCAGCTCTCGGGACAGGGGGACCGGGGAGCTGTTTTTT.

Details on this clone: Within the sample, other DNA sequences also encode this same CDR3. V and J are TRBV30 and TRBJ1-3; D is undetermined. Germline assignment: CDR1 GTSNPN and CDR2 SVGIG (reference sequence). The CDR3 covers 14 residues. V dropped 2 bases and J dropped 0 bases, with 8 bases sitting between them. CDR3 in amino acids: CAWSLGVSGNTIYF. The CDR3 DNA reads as TGTGCCTGGAGTCTCGGGGTCTCTGGAAACACCATATATTTT.

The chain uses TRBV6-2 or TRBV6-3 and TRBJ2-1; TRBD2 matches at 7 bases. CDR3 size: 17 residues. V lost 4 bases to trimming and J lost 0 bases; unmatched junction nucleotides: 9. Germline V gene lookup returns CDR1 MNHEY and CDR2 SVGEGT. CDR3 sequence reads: CASSWVGGVSSYNEQFF. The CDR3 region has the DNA TGTGCCAGCAGTTGGGTTGGGGGGGTCAGCTCCTACAATGAGCAGTTCTTC.

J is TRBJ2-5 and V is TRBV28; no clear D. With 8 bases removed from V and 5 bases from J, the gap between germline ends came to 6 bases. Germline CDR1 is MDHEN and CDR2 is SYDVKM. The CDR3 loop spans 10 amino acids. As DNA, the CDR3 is TGTGCCAGCTACGGGGAGACCCAGTACTTC. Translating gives CASYGETQYF.

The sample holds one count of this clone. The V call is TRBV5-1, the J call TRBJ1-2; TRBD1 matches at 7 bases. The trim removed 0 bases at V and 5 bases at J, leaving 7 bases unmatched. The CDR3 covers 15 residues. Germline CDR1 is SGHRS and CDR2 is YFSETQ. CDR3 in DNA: TGCGCCAGCAGCTTGGGGCTGGGACAGCAGTATGGCTACACCTTC. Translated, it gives CASSLGLGQQYGYTF.

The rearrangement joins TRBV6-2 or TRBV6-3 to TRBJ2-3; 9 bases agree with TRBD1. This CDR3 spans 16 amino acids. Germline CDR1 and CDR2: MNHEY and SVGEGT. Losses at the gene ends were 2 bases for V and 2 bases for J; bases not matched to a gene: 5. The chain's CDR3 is CASSYGDRAVTDTQYF. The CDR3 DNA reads TGTGCCAGCAGTTACGGGGACAGGGCTGTCACAGATACGCAGTATTTT.

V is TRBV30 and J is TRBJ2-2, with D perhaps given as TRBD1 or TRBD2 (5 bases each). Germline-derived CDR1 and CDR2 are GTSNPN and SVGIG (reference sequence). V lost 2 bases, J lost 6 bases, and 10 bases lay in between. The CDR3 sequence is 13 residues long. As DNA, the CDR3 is TGTGCCTGGAGTTCGGGGCACGCCGGGGAGCTGTTTTTT. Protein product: CAWSSGHAGELFF.

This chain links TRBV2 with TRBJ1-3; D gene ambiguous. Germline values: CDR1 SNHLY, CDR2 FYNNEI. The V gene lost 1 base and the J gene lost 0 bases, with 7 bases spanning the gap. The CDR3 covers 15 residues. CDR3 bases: TGTGCCAGCAGTGAAGAAGGGAGCTCTGGAAACACCATATATTTT. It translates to CASSEEGSSGNTIYF.

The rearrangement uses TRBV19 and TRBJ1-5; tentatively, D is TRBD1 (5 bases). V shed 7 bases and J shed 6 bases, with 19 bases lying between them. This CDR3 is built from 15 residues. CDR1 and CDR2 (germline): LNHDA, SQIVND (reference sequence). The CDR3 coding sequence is TGTGCCAGTAAAGACAGCGGGGAAGATTTTCAGCCCCAGCATTTT. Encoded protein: CASKDSGEDFQPQHF.

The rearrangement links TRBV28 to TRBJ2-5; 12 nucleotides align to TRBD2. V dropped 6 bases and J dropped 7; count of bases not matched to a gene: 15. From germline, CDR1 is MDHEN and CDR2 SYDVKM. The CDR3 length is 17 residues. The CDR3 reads CASSPPGGLAGRGTQYF. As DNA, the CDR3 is TGTGCCAGCAGCCCCCCCGGCGGACTAGCGGGAAGGGGGACCCAGTACTTC.

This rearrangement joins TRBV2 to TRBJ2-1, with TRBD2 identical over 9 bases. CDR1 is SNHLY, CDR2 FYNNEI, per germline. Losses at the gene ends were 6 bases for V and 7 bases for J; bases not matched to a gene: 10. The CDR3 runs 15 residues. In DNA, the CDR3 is TGTGCCAGCAGCGGCCGCGCGGGGGGGAGGAATGAGCAGTTCTTC. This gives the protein CASSGRAGGRNEQFF.

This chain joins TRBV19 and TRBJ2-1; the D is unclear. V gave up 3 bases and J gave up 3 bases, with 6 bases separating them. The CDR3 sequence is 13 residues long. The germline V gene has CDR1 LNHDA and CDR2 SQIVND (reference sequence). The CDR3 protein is CASSITGYNEQFF. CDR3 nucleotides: TGTGCCAGTAGTATCACGGGCTACAATGAGCAGTTCTTC.

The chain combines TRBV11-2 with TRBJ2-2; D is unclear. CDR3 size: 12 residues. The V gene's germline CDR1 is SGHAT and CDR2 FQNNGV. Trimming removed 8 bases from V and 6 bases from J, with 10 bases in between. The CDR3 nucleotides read TGTGCCAGCCGCCCTGGGCCCGGGGAGCTGTTTTTT. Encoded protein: CASRPGPGELFF.

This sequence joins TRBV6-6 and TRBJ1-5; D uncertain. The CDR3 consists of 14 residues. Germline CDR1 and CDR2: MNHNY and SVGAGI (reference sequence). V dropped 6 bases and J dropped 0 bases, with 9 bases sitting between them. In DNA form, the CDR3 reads TGTGCCAGCAGATCCGGGGTTAGCAATCAGCCCCAGCATTTT. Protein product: CASRSGVSNQPQHF.

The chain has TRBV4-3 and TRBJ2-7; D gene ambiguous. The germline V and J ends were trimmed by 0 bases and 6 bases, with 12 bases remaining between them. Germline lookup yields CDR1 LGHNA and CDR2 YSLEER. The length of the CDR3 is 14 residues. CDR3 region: CASSQDQGIGEQYF. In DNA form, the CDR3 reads TGCGCCAGCAGCCAAGATCAAGGGATCGGCGAGCAGTACTTC.

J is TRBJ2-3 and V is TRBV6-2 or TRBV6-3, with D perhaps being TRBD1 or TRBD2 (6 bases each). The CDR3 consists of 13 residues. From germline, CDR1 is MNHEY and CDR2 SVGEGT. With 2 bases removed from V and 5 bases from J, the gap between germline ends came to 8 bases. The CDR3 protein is CASSYRGQDTQYF. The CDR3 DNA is TGTGCCAGCAGTTACCGGGGGCAAGATACGCAGTATTTT.

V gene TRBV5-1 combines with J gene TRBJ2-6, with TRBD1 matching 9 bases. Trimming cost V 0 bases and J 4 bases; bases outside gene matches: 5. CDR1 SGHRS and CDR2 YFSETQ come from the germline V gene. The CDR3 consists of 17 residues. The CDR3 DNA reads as TGCGCCAGCAGCTTGGAACAGGGGGCCGCCGGGGCCAACGTCCTGACTTTC. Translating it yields CASSLEQGAAGANVLTF.

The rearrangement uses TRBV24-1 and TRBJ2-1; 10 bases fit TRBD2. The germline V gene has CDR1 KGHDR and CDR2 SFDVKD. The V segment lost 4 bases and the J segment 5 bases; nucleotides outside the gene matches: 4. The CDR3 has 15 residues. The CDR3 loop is CATSERTSGDNEQFF. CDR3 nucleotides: TGTGCCACCAGTGAAAGGACTAGCGGAGACAATGAGCAGTTCTTC.

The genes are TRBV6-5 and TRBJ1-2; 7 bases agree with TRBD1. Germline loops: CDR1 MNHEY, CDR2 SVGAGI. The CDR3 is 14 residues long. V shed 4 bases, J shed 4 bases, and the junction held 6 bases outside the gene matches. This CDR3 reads CASSSETGTYGYTF. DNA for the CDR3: TGTGCCAGCAGTTCAGAGACAGGGACCTATGGCTACACCTTC.